This TCR beta chain was obtained from a study of CD8+CD57+ T cells in acquired aplastic anemia. There are a few counts of this clonotype. Antigen specificity is unknown. Genomic DNA served as template for TCR beta VDJ and CDR3 profiling. Via MiXCR, TCRdb re-called the reads, giving one row per CDR3 protein. This repertoire shows roughly 500,000 distinct CDR3 sequences, around 30% found once; its top ten account for 0.82%. Study-wide points: Patients did not significantly differ from controls in CD8+ Simpson's diversity.

Patients chosen for sequencing had shown CD8+CD57+ cell expansion by flow cytometry. The CDR3 is made up of 15 amino acids. Trimming left V 2 bases short and J 4 bases short, with 15 bases between. V usage is TRBV12-3 or TRBV12-4 and J usage is TRBJ2-7; D unresolved. The source material was sorted CD4+, CD8+, or CD8+CD57+ T cells (not recorded which) from PBMCs. The source of this sequence is a human donor with aplastic anemia. The chain's CDR3 is CASSLSLLYAYEQYF. The DNA for the CDR3 is TGTGCCAGCAGTTTATCCCTCCTATACGCGTACGAGCAGTACTTC.